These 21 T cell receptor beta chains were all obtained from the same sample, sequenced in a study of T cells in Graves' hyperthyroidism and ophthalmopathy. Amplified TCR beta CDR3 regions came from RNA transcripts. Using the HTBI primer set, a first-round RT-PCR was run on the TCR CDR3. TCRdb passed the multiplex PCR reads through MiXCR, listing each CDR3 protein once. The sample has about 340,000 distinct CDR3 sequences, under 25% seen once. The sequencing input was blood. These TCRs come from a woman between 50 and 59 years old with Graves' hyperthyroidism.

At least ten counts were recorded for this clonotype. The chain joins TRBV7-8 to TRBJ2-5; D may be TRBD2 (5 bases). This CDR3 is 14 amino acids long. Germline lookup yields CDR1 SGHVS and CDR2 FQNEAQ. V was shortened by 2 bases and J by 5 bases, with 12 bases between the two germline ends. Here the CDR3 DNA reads TGTGCCAGCAGCTTACAGCCCGGGGTTGAGACCCAGTACTTC. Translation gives CASSLQPGVETQYF.

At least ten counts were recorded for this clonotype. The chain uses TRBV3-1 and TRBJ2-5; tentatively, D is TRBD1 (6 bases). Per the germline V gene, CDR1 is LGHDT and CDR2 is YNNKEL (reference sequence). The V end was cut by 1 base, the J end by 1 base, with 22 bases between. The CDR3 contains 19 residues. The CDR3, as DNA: TGTGCCAGCAGCCAAGTCACACCGGGACACAAAAGCTCCCAAGAGACCCAGTACTTC. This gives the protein CASSQVTPGHKSSQETQYF.

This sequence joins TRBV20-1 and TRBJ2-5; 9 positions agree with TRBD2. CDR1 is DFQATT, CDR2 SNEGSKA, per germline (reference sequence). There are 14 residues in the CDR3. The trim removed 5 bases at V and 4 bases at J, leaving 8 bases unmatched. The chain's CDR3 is CSAGGRGMGETQYF. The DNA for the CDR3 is TGCAGTGCTGGCGGGAGGGGGATGGGAGAGACCCAGTACTTC.

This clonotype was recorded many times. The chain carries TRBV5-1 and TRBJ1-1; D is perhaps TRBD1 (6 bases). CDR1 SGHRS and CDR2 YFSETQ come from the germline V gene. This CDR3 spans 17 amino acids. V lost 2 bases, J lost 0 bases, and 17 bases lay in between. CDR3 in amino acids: CASSFGGRGPLNTEAFF. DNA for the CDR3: TGCGCCAGCAGCTTTGGGGGGCGTGGGCCTCTGAACACTGAAGCTTTCTTT.

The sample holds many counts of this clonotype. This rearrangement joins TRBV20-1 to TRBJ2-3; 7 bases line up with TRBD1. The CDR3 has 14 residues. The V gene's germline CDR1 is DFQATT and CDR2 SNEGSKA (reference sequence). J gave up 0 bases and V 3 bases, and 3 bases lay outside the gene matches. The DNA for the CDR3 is TGCAGTGCTAGGGGACAGCCAAGCACAGATACGCAGTATTTT. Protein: CSARGQPSTDTQYF.

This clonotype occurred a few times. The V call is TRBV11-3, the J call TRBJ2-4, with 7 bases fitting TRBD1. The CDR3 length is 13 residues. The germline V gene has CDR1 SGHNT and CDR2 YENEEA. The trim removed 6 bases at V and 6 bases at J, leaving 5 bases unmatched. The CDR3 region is CASRLTGINIQYF. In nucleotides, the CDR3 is TGTGCCAGCAGGCTGACAGGGATAAACATTCAGTACTTC.

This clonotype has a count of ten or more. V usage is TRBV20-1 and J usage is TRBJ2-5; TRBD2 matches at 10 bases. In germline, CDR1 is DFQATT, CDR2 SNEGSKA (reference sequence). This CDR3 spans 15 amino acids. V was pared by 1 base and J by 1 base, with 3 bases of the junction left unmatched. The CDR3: CSARVASGSQETQYF. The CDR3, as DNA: TGCAGTGCTAGAGTGGCTAGCGGGAGCCAAGAGACCCAGTACTTC.

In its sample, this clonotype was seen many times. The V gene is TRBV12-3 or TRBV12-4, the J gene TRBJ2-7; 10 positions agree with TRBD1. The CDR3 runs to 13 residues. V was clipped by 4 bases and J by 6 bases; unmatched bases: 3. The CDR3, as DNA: TGTGCCAGCAGTTGGGGACAGGGGTTCGAGCAGTACTTC. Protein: CASSWGQGFEQYF.

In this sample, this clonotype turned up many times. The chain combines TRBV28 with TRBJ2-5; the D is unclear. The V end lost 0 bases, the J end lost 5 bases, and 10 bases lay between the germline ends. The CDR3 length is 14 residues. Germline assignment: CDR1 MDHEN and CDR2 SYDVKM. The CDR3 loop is CASSLWGMRETQYF. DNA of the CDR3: TGTGCCAGCAGTTTATGGGGGATGCGGGAGACCCAGTACTTC.

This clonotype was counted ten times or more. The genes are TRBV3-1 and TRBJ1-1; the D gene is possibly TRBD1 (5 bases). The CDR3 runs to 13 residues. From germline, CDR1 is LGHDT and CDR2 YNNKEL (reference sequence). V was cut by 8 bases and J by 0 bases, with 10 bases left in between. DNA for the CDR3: TGTGCCAGCTGGGGACGGATGAACACTGAAGCTTTCTTT. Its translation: CASWGRMNTEAFF.

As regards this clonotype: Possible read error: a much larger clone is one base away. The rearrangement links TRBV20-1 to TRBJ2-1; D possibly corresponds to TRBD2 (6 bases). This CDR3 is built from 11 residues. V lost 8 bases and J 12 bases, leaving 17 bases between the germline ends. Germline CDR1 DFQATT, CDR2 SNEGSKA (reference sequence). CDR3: CSIAEPWGQFF. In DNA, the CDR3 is TGCAGTATAGCGGAGCCCTGGGGGCAGTTCTTC.

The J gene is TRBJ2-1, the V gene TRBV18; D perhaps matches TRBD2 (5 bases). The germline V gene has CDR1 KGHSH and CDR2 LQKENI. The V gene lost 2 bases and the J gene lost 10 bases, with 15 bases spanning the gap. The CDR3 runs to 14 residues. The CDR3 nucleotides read TGTGCCAGCTCACCAGGAAATGGACCGGGAGAGCAGTTCTTC. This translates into CASSPGNGPGEQFF.

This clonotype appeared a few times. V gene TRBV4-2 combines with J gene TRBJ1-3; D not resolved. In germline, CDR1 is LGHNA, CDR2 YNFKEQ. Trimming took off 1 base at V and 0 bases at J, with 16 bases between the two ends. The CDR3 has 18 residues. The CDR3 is CASSQGVDHPASGNTIYF. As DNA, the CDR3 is TGTGCCAGCAGCCAAGGGGTGGACCATCCTGCCTCTGGAAACACCATATATTTT.

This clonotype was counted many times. As DNA, the CDR3 is TGTGCCAGCAGTTCCAGGGACAGGCACCAAGAGACCCAGTACTTC. Encoded protein: CASSSRDRHQETQYF. The V gene is TRBV28, the J gene TRBJ2-5; 8 bases line up with TRBD1. The V gene's germline CDR1 is MDHEN and CDR2 SYDVKM. The J segment lost 0 bases and the V segment lost 4 bases, leaving 4 bases of the junction unmatched. The CDR3 consists of 15 residues.

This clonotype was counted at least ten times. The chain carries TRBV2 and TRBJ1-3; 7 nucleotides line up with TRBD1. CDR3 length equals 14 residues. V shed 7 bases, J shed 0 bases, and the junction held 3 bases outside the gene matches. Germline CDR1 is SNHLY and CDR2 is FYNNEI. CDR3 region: CASNRGDSGNTIYF. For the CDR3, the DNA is TGTGCCAGCAACAGGGGCGACTCTGGAAACACCATATATTTT.

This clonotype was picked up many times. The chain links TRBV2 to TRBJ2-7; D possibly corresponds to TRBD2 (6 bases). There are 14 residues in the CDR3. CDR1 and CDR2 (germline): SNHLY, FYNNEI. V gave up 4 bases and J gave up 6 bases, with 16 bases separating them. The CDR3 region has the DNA TGTGCCAGCAGTGGTGATAGCGGTCTCTCCGAGCAGTACTTC. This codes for CASSGDSGLSEQYF.

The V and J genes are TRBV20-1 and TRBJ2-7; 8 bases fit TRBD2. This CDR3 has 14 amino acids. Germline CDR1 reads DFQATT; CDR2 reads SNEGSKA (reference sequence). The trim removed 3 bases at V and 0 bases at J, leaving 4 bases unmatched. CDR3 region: CSARKSGSSYEQYF. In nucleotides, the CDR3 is TGCAGTGCTAGGAAGAGCGGGAGCTCCTACGAGCAGTACTTC.

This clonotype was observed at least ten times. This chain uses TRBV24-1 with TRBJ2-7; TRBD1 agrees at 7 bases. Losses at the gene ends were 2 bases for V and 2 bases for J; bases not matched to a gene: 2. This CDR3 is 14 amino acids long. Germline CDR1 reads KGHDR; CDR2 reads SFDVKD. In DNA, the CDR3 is TGTGCCACCAGTGATTCCGGGACAGCCTACGAGCAGTACTTC. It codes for CATSDSGTAYEQYF.

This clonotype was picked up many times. DNA of the CDR3: TGCAGTGCTAGAGATGTTTGGGGCGACGAGCAGTACTTC. Protein product: CSARDVWGDEQYF. The V call is TRBV20-1, the J call TRBJ2-7, with D tentatively TRBD1 (5 bases). The germline gives CDR1 DFQATT, CDR2 SNEGSKA (reference sequence). The CDR3 covers 13 residues. The V end lost 0 bases, the J end lost 5 bases, and 11 bases lay between the germline ends.

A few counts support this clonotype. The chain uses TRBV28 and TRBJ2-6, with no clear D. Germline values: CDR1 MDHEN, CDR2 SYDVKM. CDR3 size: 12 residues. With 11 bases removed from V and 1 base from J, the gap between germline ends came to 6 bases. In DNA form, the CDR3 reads TGTGCCGACTTATCTGGGGCCAACGTCCTGACTTTC. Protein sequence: CADLSGANVLTF.

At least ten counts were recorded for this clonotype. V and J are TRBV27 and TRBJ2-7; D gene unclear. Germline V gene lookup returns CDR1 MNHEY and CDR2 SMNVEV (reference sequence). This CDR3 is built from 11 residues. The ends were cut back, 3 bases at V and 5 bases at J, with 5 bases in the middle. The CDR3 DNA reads TGTGCCAGCAGTTTCGCCCACGAGCAGTACTTC. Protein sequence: CASSFAHEQYF.